This T cell receptor (beta chain) was profiled in a study of beta chain features in type 1 diabetes. General study findings and limits: There was a possibility that cDNA sequencing over-represented cells with high TCR expression. When Type 1 diabetes patients were examined, their TCRB CDR3s proved moderately but significantly shorter in all four CD4+ subsets.

The CDR3 has 13 residues. Germline V gives CDR1 ENHRY, CDR2 SYGVKD. Trimming took 6 bases from V and 6 from J; bases not matched to a gene: 3. This clone was seen more than once but under ten times. Antigen unknown. As every portion of the isolated RNA was reverse transcribed, the sequencing read expressed TCRB transcripts. Here immunoSEQ multiplex PCR was the method, and the copy in TCRdb shows in-frame clones only, minus some. The data hold 300,000 or so clones, with roughly 8.8% observed a single time. The sample taken for sequencing was central memory CD4+ T cells from blood. This TCR derives from a man aged 30 to 39 with type 1 diabetes. The chain carries TRBV10-3 and TRBJ1-2; 11 nucleotides match TRBD1. DNA for the CDR3: TGTGCCATCAGCGCGGGACAGGGGGATGGCTACACCTTC. Translated: CAISAGQGDGYTF.